One sample yielded the 18 T cell receptor beta chains listed below, sequenced in a study of cytomegalovirus exposure and HLA in healthy donors. The PCR was carried out with 60 Vbeta primers and 13 Jbeta primers. This table comes from immunoSEQ multiplex PCR, and its TCRdb copy is limited to in-frame clones, with some not included. The sample has about 160,000 clones, roughly 70% seen once; the top ten hold just under 3%. Material: PBMCs. These receptors all stem from a woman in her forties or fifties in good health and CMV-seropositive.

The chain combines TRBV5-4 with TRBJ1-2; TRBD1 aligns across 7 bases. The CDR3 is made up of 14 amino acids. J was trimmed by 3 bases and V by 1 base; bases with no gene match: 3. Germline CDR1 SGHNT, CDR2 YYREEE (reference sequence). The chain's CDR3 is CASSLSTGDYGYTF. CDR3 DNA sequence: TGTGCCAGCAGCTTGTCAACAGGGGACTATGGCTACACCTTC. The whole variable domain, filled in from reference TRBV5-4 and TRBJ1-2, reads ETGVTQSPTHLIKTRGQQVTLRCSSQSGHNTVSWYQQALGQGPQFIFQYYREEENGRGNFPPRFSGLQFPNYSSELNVNALELDDSALYLCASSLSTGDYGYTFGSGTRLTVV.

V usage is TRBV19 and J usage is TRBJ1-5, with unresolved D. Germline assignment: CDR1 LNHDA and CDR2 SQIVND (reference sequence). V was cut by 4 bases and J by 1 base, with 8 bases left in between. The CDR3 length is 14 residues. CDR3 residues: CASSTSHSNQPQHF. The CDR3 nucleotides read TGTGCCAGTAGTACCTCACACAGCAATCAGCCCCAGCATTTT.

V is TRBV5-1 and J is TRBJ2-7; 11 bases map to TRBD1. This CDR3 spans 16 amino acids. CDR1 is SGHRS, CDR2 YFSETQ, per germline. With 4 bases clipped from V and 0 bases from J, the junction kept 6 bases outside the gene matches. CDR3 nucleotides: TGCGCCAGCAGCACCGGGACAGGGGGTGACTCCTACGAGCAGTACTTC. Its protein product is CASSTGTGGDSYEQYF.

The V gene is TRBV4-1, the J gene TRBJ2-5, with a possible D match to TRBD2 (6 bases). From germline, CDR1 is MGHRA and CDR2 YSYEKL. V lost 4 bases and J lost 8, with 14 bases in between. This CDR3 region has 13 residues. CDR3 loop: CASSLGGSFTQYF. Here the CDR3 DNA reads TGCGCCAGCAGCCTCGGGGGAAGTTTTACCCAGTACTTC.

This chain links TRBV7-2 with TRBJ1-5, with TRBD1 matching over 7 bases. This CDR3 contains 14 residues. The trim removed 5 bases at V and 3 bases at J, leaving 4 bases unmatched. Looked up from germline, CDR1 is SGHTA and CDR2 is FQGNSA. Here the CDR3 reads CASSMGTVNQPQHF. As DNA, the CDR3 is TGTGCCAGCAGCATGGGGACAGTCAATCAGCCCCAGCATTTT.

CDR3 DNA sequence: TGTGCCAGCAGCCGAGGGACTAGCCGTACAGATACGCAGTATTTT. Protein sequence: CASSRGTSRTDTQYF. The gene calls are TRBV7-2 and TRBJ2-3, with 9 bases matching TRBD2. CDR3 size: 15 residues. Germline CDR1 is SGHTA and CDR2 is FQGNSA. Trimming took 5 bases from V and 3 from J; bases not matched to a gene: 6.

This chain uses TRBV19 with TRBJ2-4; 11 nucleotides agree with TRBD1. CDR3 length: 14 residues. CDR1 is LNHDA and CDR2 is SQIVND in the germline V gene (reference sequence). J gave up 7 bases and V 5 bases, and 4 bases lay outside the gene matches. This chain's CDR3 is CASSPGTGGNIQYF. Here the CDR3 DNA reads TGTGCCAGTAGTCCAGGGACAGGGGGGAACATTCAGTACTTC.

The rearrangement joins TRBV6-1 to TRBJ1-2, with D tentatively TRBD1 (6 bases). The germline V and J ends were trimmed by 2 bases and 4 bases, with 14 bases remaining between them. The CDR3 covers 15 residues. Germline-derived CDR1 and CDR2 are MNHNS and SASEGT. This CDR3 is CASSERGRGSYGYTF. CDR3 DNA sequence: TGTGCCAGCAGTGAACGGGGCAGGGGAAGCTATGGCTACACCTTC.

The chain links TRBV30 to TRBJ1-2; 7 bases align to TRBD1. V dropped 3 bases and J dropped 2; count of bases not matched to a gene: 0. The CDR3 length is 12 residues. Germline V CDR1 and CDR2: GTSNPN, SVGIG (reference sequence). The CDR3 bases are TGTGCCTGGAGACAGGGGAACTATGGCTACACCTTC. As protein: CAWRQGNYGYTF.

The rearrangement uses TRBV5-6 and TRBJ1-2; TRBD1 agrees at 7 bases. CDR1 and CDR2 (germline): SGHDT, YYEEEE. The trim removed 4 bases at V and 0 bases at J, leaving 9 bases unmatched. The CDR3 runs to 16 residues. This CDR3 reads CASSPGQELANYGYTF. The CDR3 DNA is TGTGCCAGCAGCCCTGGACAGGAGTTAGCTAACTATGGCTACACCTTC.

This clone was observed a single time. Written as DNA, the CDR3 is TGTGCCAGCAGTGATACAGGGTGGTATGAAAAACTGTTTTTT. It yields the protein CASSDTGWYEKLFF. The V and J genes are TRBV6-1 and TRBJ1-4; D possibly corresponds to TRBD1 (6 bases). Trimming took off 3 bases at V and 6 bases at J, with 11 bases between the two ends. There are 14 residues in the CDR3. CDR1 MNHNS and CDR2 SASEGT come from the germline V gene.

The chain uses TRBV10-3 and TRBJ2-1; 10 nucleotides line up with TRBD2. The CDR3 extends over 14 amino acids. With V trimmed by 6 bases and J by 7 bases, 6 bases remained unmatched. Germline values: CDR1 ENHRY, CDR2 SYGVKD. CDR3 nucleotide sequence: TGTGCCATCAGCCCCACTAGCGGGGTAAATGAGCAGTTCTTC. Translated: CAISPTSGVNEQFF.

V is TRBV6-4 and J is TRBJ2-3; 8 nucleotides match TRBD1. The ends lost 0 bases at V and 6 bases at J; junction bases unmatched: 23. Germline-derived CDR1 and CDR2 are MRHNA and SNTAGT. The CDR3 has 21 residues. For the CDR3, the DNA is TGTGCCAGCAGTGACTCTACCACTCCAGGGGGCGTCTGCTTTTTTTTGGATACGCAGTATTTT. Protein: CASSDSTTPGGVCFFLDTQYF.

This sequence joins TRBV6-1 and TRBJ2-3; the D gene is possibly TRBD2 (5 bases). V shed 4 bases and J shed 6 bases, with 14 bases lying between them. The CDR3 length is 14 residues. Germline-derived CDR1 and CDR2 are MNHNS and SASEGT. As DNA, the CDR3 is TGTGCCAGCAGTGTTAGAGGGCGCGAGGATACGCAGTATTTT. Protein: CASSVRGREDTQYF.

Only a few counts were recorded for this clone. The V call is TRBV4-2, the J call TRBJ2-3; no reliable D call. This CDR3 is 14 amino acids long. Germline assignment: CDR1 LGHNA and CDR2 YNFKEQ. The V gene lost 1 base and the J gene lost 0 bases, with 5 bases spanning the gap. The chain's CDR3 is CASSQVPSTDTQYF. The CDR3 coding sequence is TGTGCCAGCAGCCAAGTCCCAAGCACAGATACGCAGTATTTT.

The rearrangement links TRBV5-1 to TRBJ1-4; no firm D call. Per germline, CDR1 SGHRS and CDR2 YFSETQ. There are 15 residues in the CDR3. V lost 0 bases and J lost 8, with 14 bases in between. The CDR3 loop is CASSLALAGGEKLFF. CDR3 nucleotides: TGCGCCAGCAGCTTGGCCCTGGCAGGAGGGGAAAAACTGTTTTTT.

This rearrangement joins TRBV25-1 to TRBJ1-2; tentative D call: TRBD1 (6 bases). The CDR3 covers 15 residues. Looked up from germline, CDR1 is MGHDK and CDR2 is SYGVNS. Trimming removed 5 bases from V and 4 bases from J, with 17 bases in between. This CDR3 reads CASSHLAGDPYGYTF. CDR3 in DNA: TGTGCCAGCAGTCACCTGGCAGGGGACCCCTATGGCTACACCTTC.

This CDR3 is CASSTRQGSYNEQFF. The CDR3 bases are TGTGCCAGCAGCACTCGACAGGGATCCTACAATGAGCAGTTCTTC. This chain uses TRBV9 with TRBJ2-1, with 7 nucleotides matching TRBD1. CDR1 is SGDLS, CDR2 YYNGEE, per germline. J gave up 1 base and V 4 bases, and 5 bases lay outside the gene matches. The CDR3 has 15 amino acids. Looking up the rest from reference TRBV9 and TRBJ2-1 gives the full variable domain: DSGVTQTPKHLITATGQRVTLRCSPRSGDLSVYWYQQSLDQGLQFLIQYYNGEERAKGNILERFSAQQFPDLHSELNLSSLELGDSALYFCASSTRQGSYNEQFFGPGTRLTVL.